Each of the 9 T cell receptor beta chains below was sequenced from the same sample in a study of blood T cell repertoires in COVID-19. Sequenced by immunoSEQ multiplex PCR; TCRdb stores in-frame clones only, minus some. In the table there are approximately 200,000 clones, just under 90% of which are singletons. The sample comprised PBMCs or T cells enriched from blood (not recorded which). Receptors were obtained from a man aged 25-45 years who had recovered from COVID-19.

This CDR3 reads CASSYSSGGALEQFF. In DNA form, the CDR3 reads TGTGCCAGCAGTTACAGTAGCGGGGGGGCCCTTGAGCAGTTCTTC. The chain employs TRBV6-5 and TRBJ2-1, with 11 positions matching TRBD2. The CDR3 runs to 15 residues. With V trimmed by 2 bases and J by 9 bases, 6 bases remained unmatched. Germline values: CDR1 MNHEY, CDR2 SVGAGI.

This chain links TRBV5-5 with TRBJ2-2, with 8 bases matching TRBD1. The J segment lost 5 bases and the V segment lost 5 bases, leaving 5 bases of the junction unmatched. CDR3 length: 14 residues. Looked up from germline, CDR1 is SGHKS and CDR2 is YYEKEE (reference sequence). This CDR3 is CASRQGEVTGELFF. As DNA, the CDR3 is TGTGCCAGCAGACAGGGGGAAGTTACCGGGGAGCTGTTTTTT.

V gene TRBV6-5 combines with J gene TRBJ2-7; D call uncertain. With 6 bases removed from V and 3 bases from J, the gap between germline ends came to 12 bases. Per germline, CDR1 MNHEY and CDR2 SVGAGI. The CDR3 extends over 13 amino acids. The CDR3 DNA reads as TGTGCCAGCAGGCGGAACCTAGACTACGAGCAGTACTTC. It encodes CASRRNLDYEQYF.

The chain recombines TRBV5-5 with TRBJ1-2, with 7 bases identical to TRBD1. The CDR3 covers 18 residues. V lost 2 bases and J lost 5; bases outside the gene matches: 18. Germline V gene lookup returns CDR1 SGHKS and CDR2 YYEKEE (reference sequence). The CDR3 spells CASSLRPAWDSGPYGYTF. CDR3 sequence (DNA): TGTGCCAGCAGCTTACGGCCGGCCTGGGACAGCGGCCCTTATGGCTACACCTTC.

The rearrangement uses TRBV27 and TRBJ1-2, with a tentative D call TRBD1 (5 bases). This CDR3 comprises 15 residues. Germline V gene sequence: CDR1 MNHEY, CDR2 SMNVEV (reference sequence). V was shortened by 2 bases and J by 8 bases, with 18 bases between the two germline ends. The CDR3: CASSLLPVRAHGYTF. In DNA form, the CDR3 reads TGTGCCAGCAGTTTACTACCAGTCAGGGCGCACGGCTACACCTTC.

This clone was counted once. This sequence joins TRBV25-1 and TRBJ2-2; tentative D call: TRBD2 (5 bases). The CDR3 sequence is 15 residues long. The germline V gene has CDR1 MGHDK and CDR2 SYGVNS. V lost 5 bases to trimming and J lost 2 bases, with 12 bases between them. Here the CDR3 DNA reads TGTGCCAGCAGTTCAACACGGGGAAACACCGGGGAGCTGTTTTTT. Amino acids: CASSSTRGNTGELFF. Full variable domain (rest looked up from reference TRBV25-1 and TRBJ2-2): EADIYQTPRYLVIGTGKKITLECSQTMGHDKMYWYQQDPGMELHLIHYSYGVNSTEKGDLSSESTVSRIRTEHFPLTLESARPSHTSQYLCASSSTRGNTGELFFGEGSRLTVL.

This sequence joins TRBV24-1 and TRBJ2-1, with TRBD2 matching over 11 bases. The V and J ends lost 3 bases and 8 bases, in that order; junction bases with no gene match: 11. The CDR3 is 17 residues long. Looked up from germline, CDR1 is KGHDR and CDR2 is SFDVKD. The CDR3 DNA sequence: TGTGCCACCAGTGATCCGGCGATTAGCGGGGGGGCCGATGAGCAGTTCTTC. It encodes CATSDPAISGGADEQFF.

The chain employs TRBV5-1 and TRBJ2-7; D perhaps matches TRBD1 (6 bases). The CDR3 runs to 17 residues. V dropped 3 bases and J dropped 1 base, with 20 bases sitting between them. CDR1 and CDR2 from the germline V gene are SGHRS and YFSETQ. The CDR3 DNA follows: TGCGCCAGCAGCTCGATCCTAGGGGGAGCTGCTTCCTACGAGCAGTACTTC. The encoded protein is CASSSILGGAASYEQYF.

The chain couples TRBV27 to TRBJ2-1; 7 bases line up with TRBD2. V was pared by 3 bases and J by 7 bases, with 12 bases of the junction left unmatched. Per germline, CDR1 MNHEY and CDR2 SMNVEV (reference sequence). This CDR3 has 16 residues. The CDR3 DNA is TGTGCCAGCAGTTTGCCGGCTAGCGGCGATTCAAATGAGCAGTTCTTC. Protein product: CASSLPASGDSNEQFF.